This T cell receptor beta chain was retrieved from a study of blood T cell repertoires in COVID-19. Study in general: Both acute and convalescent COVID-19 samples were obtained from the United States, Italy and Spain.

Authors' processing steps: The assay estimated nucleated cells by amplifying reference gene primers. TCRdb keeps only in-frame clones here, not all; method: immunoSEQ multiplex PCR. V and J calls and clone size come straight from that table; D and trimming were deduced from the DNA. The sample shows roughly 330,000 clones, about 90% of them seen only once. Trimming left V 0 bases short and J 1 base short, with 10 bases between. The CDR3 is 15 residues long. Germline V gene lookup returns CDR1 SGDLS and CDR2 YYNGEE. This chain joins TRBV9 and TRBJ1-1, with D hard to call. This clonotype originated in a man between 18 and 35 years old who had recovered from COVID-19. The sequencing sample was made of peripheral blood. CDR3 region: CASSVAGQTNTEAFF. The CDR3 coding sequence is TGTGCCAGCAGCGTAGCTGGGCAGACGAACACTGAAGCTTTCTTT.